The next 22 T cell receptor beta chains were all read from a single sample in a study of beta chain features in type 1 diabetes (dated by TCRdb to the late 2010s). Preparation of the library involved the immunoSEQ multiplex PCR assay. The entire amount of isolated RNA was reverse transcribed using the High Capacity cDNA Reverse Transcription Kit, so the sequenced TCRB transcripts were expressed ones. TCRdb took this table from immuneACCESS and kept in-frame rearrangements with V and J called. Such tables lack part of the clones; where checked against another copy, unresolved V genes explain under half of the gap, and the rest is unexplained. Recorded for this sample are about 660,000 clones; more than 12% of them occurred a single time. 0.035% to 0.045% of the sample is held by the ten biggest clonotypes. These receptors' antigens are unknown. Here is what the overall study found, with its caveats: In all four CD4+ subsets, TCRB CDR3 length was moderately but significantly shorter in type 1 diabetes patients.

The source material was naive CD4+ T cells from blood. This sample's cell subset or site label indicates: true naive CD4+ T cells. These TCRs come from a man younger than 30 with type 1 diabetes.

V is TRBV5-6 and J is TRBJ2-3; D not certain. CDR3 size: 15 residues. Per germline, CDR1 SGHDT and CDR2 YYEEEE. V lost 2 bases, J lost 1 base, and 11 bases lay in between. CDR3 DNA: TGTGCCAGCAGCTTCCTGGGAAGTCGCACAGATACGCAGTATTTT. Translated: CASSFLGSRTDTQYF.

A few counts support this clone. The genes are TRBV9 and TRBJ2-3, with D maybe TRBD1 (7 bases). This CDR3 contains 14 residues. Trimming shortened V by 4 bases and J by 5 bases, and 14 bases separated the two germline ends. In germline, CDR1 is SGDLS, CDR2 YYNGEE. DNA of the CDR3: TGTGCCAGCAGCATCAGGGGGGCAGGAGATACGCAGTATTTT. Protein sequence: CASSIRGAGDTQYF.

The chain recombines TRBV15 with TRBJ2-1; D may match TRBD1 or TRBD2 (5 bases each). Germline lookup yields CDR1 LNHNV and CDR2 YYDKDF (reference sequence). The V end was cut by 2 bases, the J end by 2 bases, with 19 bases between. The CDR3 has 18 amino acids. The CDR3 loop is CATSRKYTGTTAYNEQFF. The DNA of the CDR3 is TGTGCCACCAGCAGAAAGTACACCGGGACCACAGCCTACAATGAGCAGTTCTTC. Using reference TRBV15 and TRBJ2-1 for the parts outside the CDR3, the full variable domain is DAMVIQNPRYQVTQFGKPVTLSCSQTLNHNVMYWYQQKSSQAPKLLFHYYDKDFNNEADTPDNFQSRRPNTSFCFLDIRSPGLGDTAMYLCATSRKYTGTTAYNEQFFGPGTRLTVL.

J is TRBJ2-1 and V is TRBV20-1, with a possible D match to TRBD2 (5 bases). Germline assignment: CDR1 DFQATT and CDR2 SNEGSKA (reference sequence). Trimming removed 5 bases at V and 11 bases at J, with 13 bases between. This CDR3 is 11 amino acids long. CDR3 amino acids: CSAFTGKKQFF. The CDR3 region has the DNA TGCAGTGCTTTCACCGGGAAAAAGCAGTTCTTC.

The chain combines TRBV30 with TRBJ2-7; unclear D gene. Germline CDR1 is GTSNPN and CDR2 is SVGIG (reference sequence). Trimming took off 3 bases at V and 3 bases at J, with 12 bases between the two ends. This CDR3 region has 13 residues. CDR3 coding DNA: TGTGCCTGGAGGGTCCGAGGCAGCTACGAGCAGTACTTC. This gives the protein CAWRVRGSYEQYF.

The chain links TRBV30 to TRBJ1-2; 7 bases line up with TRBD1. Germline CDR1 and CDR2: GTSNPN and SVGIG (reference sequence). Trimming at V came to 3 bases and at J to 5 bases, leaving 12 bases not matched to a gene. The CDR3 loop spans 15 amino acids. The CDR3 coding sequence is TGTGCCTGGAGGGGACCGGGACAGCGGAATTATGGCTACACCTTC. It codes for CAWRGPGQRNYGYTF.

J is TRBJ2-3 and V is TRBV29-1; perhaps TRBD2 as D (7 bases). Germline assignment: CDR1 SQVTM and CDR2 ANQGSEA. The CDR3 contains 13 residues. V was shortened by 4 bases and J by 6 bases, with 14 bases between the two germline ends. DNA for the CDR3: TGCAGCGTTGTCTCGGGGGGCCGGGATACGCAGTATTTT. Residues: CSVVSGGRDTQYF.

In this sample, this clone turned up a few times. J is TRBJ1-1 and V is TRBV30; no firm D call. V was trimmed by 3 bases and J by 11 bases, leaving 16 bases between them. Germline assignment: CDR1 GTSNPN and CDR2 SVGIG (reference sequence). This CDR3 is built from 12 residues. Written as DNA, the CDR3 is TGTGCCTGGAGCTCCCCTGAGGTACGGGCTTTCTTT. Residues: CAWSSPEVRAFF.

In nucleotides, the CDR3 is TGTGCCTGGAGCGCCGGGACTAGCGGCTTCAGGGAGCAGTTCTTC. This codes for CAWSAGTSGFREQFF. The chain carries TRBV30 and TRBJ2-1; 11 bases line up with TRBD2. The V segment lost 3 bases and the J segment 10 bases; nucleotides outside the gene matches: 11. CDR1 and CDR2 (germline): GTSNPN, SVGIG (reference sequence). The CDR3 is made up of 15 amino acids.

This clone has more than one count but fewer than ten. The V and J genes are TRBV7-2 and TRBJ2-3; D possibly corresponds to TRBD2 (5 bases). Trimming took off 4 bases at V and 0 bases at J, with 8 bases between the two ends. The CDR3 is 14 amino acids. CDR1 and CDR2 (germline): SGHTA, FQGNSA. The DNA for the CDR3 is TGTGCCAGCAGCTGGAGGAAAAGCACAGATACGCAGTATTTT. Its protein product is CASSWRKSTDTQYF.

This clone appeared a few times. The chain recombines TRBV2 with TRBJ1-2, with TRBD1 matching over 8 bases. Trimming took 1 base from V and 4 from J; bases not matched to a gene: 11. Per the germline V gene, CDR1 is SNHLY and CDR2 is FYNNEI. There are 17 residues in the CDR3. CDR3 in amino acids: CASSEGRSGTGAYGYTF. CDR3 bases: TGTGCCAGCAGTGAAGGACGCTCCGGGACAGGCGCCTATGGCTACACCTTC.

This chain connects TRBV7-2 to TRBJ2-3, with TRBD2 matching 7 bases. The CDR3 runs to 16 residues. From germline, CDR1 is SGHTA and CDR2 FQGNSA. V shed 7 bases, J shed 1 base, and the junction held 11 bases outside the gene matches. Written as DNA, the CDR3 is TGTGCCAGCAACCCTAGTCGGCTAGCGGGCACAGATACGCAGTATTTT. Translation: CASNPSRLAGTDTQYF.

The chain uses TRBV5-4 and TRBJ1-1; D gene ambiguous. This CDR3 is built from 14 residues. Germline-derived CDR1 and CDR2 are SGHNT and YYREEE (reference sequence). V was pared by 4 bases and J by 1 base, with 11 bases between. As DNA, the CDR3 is TGTGCCAGCAGCCCCCGGGCCGAGAACACTGAAGCTTTCTTT. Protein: CASSPRAENTEAFF.

CDR3 residues: CATSADRARGFEQYF. In nucleotides, the CDR3 is TGTGCCACCAGCGCCGACAGGGCCAGAGGGTTCGAGCAGTACTTC. The rearrangement joins TRBV15 to TRBJ2-7; 7 bases map to TRBD1. V dropped 5 bases and J dropped 6; count of bases not matched to a gene: 13. Germline loops: CDR1 LNHNV, CDR2 YYDKDF (reference sequence). CDR3 size: 15 residues. Drawing the rest from reference TRBV15 and TRBJ2-7, the complete variable domain is DAMVIQNPRYQVTQFGKPVTLSCSQTLNHNVMYWYQQKSSQAPKLLFHYYDKDFNNEADTPDNFQSRRPNTSFCFLDIRSPGLGDTAMYLCATSADRARGFEQYFGPGTRLTVT.

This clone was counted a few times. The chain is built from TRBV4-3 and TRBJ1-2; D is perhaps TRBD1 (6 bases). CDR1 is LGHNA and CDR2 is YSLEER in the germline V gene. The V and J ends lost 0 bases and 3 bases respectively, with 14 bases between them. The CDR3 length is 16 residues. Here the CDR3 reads CASSQDNRASHYGYTF. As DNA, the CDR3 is TGCGCCAGCAGCCAAGATAACAGGGCCTCTCACTATGGCTACACCTTC.

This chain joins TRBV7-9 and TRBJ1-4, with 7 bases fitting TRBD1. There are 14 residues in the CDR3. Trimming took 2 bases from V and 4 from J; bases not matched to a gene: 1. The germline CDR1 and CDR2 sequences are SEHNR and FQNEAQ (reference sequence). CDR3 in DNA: TGTGCCAGCAGCTTACGGGACAGTAATGAAAAACTGTTTTTT. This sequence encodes CASSLRDSNEKLFF.

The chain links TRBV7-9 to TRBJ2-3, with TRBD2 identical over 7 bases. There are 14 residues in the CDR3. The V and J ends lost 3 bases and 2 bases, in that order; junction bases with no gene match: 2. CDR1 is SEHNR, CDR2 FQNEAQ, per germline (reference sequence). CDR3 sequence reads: CASSFSGPTDTQYF. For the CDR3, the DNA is TGTGCCAGCAGCTTTAGCGGGCCCACAGATACGCAGTATTTT.

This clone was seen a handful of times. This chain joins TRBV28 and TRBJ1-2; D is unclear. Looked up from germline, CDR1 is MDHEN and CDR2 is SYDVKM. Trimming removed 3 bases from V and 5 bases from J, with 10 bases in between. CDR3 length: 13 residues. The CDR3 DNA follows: TGTGCCAGCAGTTTTCGGATCACGTATGGCTACACCTTC. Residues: CASSFRITYGYTF.

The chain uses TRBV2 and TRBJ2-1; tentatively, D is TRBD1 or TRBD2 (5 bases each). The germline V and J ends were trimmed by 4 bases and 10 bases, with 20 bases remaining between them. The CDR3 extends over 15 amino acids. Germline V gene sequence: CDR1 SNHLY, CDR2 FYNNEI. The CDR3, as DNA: TGTGCCAGCAGTGCTGGGGCAAACGGGGTCGAGGAGCAGTTCTTC. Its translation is CASSAGANGVEEQFF.

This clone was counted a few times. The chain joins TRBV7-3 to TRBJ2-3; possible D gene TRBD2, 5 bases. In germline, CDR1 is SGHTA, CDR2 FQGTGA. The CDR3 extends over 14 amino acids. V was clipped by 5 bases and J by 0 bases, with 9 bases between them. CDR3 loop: CASSPGGSTDTQYF. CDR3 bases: TGTGCCAGCAGCCCCGGCGGGAGCACAGATACGCAGTATTTT.

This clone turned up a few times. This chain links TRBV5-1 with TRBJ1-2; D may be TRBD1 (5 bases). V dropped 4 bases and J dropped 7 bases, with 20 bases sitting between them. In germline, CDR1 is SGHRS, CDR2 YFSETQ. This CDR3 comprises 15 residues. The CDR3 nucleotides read TGCGCCAGCAGCGGGGGGATTGGCAGCCAGGCTGGCTACACCTTC. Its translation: CASSGGIGSQAGYTF.

The CDR3 DNA follows: TGTGCCAGCAGTTCCATCGACACCGGGGAGCTGTTTTTT. This sequence encodes CASSSIDTGELFF. This chain uses TRBV6-5 with TRBJ2-2; the D is unclear. V shed 4 bases and J shed 3 bases, with 6 bases lying between them. CDR3 size: 13 residues. Germline V CDR1 and CDR2: MNHEY, SVGAGI.